The entry that follows covers one TCR beta chain sequence. This sample stems from a study of blood T cell repertoires in COVID-19. Whole-study context: The samples span acute and convalescent COVID-19 from the United States, Italy and Spain.

Per the study methods: Amplified reference gene primers provided the basis for estimating nucleated cell counts. The method was immunoSEQ multiplex PCR; TCRdb's version includes in-frame clones alone and lacks a portion of them. The V and J calls and clone size were taken over from that table, and D and trimming were inferred from the DNA. The repertoire holds around 500,000 clones, around nine tenths seen once, with 1.5% to 2% in the top ten. V lost 11 bases and J lost 10, with 17 bases in between. Germline lookup yields CDR1 LNHDA and CDR2 SQIVND (reference sequence). There are 11 residues in the CDR3.

The receptor was isolated from a woman aged 40 to 50 who had recovered from COVID-19. The chain carries TRBV19 and TRBJ1-1; D gene uncertain. The sequenced sample was PBMCs or T cells enriched from blood (not recorded which). The CDR3 sequence is CASNSGVGAFF. The CDR3 coding sequence is TGTGCCTCAAATTCCGGGGTTGGAGCTTTCTTT.